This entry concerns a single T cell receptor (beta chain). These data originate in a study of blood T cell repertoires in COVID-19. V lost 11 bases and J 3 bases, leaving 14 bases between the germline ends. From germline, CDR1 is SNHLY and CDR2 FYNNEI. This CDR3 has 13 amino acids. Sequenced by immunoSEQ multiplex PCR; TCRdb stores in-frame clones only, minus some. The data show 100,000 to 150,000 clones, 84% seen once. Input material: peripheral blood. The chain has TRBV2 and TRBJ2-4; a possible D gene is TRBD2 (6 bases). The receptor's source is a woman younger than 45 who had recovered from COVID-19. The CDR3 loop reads CAGAGTVKNIQYF. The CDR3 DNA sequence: TGTGCCGGAGCCGGGACTGTCAAAAACATTCAGTACTTC.